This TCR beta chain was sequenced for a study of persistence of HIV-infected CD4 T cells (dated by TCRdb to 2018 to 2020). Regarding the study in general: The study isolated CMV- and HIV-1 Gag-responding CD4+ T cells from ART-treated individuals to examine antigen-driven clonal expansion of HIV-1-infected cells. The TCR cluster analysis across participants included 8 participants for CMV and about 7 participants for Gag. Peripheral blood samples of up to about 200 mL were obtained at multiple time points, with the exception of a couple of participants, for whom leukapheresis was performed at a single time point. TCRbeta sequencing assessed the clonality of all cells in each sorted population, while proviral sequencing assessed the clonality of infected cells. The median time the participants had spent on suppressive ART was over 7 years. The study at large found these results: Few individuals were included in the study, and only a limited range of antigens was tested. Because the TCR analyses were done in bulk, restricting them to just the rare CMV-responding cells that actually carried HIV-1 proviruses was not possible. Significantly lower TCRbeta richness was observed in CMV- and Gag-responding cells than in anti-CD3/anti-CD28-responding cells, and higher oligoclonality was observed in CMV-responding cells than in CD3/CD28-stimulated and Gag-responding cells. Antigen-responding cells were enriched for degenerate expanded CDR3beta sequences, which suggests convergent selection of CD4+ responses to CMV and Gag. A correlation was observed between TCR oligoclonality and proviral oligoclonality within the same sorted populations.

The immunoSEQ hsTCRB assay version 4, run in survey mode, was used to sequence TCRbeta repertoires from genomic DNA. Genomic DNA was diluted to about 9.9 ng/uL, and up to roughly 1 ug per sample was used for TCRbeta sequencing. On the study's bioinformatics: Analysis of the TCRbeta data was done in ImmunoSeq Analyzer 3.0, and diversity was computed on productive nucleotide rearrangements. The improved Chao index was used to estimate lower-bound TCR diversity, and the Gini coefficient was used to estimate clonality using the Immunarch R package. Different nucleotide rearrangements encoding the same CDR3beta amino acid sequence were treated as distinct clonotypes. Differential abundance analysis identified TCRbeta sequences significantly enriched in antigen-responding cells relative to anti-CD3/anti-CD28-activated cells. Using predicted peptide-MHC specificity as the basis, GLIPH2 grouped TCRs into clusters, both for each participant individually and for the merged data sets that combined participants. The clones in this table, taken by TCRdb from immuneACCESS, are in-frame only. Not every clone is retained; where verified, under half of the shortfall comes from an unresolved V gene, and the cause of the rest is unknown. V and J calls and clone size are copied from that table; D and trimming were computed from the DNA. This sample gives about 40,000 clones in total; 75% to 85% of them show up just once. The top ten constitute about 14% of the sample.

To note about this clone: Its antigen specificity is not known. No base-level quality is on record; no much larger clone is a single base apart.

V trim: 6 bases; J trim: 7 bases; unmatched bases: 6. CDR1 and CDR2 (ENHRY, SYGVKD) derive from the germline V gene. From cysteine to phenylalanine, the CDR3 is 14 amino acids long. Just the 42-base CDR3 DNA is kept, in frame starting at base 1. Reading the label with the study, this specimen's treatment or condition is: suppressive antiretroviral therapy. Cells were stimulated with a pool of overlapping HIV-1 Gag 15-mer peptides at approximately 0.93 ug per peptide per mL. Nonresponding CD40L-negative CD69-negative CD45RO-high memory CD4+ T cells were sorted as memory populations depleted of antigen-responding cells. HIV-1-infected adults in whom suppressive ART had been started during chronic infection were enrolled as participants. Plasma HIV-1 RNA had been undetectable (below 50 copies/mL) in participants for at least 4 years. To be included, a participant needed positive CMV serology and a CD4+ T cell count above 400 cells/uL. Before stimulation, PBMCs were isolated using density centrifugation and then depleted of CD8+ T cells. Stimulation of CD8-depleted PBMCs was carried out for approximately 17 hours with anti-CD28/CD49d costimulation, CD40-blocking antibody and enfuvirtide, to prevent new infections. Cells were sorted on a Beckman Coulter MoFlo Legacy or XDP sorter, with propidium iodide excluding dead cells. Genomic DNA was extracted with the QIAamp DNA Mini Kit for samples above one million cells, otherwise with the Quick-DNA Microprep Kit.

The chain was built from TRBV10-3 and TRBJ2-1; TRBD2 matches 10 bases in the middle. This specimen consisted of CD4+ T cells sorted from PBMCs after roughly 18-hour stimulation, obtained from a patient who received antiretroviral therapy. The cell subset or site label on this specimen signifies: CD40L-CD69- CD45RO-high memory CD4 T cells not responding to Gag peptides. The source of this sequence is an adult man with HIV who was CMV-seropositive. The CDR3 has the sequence CAIRLAGETNEQFF. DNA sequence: TGTGCCATCAGGCTAGCGGGAGAAACAAATGAGCAGTTCTTC.